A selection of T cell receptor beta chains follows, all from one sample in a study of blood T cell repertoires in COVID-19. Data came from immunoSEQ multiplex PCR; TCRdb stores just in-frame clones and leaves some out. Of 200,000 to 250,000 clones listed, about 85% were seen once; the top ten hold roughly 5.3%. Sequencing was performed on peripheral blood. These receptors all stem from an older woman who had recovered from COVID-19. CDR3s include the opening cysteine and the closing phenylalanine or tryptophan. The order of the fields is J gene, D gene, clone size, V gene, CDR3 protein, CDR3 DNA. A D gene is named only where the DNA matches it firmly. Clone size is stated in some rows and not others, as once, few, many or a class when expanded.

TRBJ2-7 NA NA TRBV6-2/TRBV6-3 CASSLNIYEQYF TGTGCCAGCAGTCTTAACATCTACGAGCAGTACTTC
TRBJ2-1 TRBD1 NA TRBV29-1 CSVERTGGYNEQFF TGCAGCGTTGAACGGACAGGGGGCTACAATGAGCAGTTCTTC
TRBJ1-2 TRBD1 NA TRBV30 CAWSVRLGQAANYGYTF TGTGCCTGGAGTGTACGACTGGGACAGGCGGCTAACTATGGCTACACCTTC
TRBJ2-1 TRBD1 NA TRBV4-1 CASSRRTGGGKYNEQFF TGCGCCAGCAGCCGGAGGACAGGGGGCGGAAAATACAATGAGCAGTTCTTC
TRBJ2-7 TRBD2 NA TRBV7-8 CASSPGTSPTSGYEQYF TGTGCCAGCAGCCCCGGGACTAGCCCTACGTCGGGTTACGAGCAGTACTTC
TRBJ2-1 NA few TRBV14 CASSATGTTSEPFF TGTGCCAGCAGCGCAACCGGGACAACAAGTGAGCCGTTCTTC
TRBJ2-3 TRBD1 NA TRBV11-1 CASGWTEGATDTQYF TGTGCCAGCGGCTGGACAGAGGGGGCCACAGATACGCAGTATTTT
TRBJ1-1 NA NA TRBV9 CASSVAGGAEAFF TGTGCCAGCAGCGTAGCGGGAGGGGCTGAAGCTTTCTTT
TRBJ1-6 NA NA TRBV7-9 CASSLDKGRSPLHF TGTGCCAGCAGCTTAGACAAGGGGCGGTCACCCCTCCACTTT
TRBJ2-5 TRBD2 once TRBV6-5 CASSRTSGGQETQYF TGTGCCAGCAGTAGGACTAGCGGGGGTCAAGAGACCCAGTACTTC
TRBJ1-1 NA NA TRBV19 CASSIVEGETEAFF TGTGCCAGTAGTATAGTCGAGGGGGAAACTGAAGCTTTCTTT
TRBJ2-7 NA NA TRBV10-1 CASGGGTASYEQYF TGCGCCAGTGGAGGGGGGACAGCATCCTACGAGCAGTACTTC
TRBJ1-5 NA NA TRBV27 CASSLNRVGQPQHF TGTGCCAGCAGTCTTAACAGGGTCGGTCAGCCCCAGCATTTT
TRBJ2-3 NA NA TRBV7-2 CASSSPGGGAITQYF TGTGCCAGCAGCTCCCCCGGTGGCGGGGCGATCACGCAGTATTTT
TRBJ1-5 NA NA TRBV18 CASSAETGLGNQPQHF TGTGCCAGCTCAGCCGAGACAGGCCTTGGTAATCAGCCCCAGCATTTT
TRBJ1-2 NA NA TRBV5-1 CASSETTGYGYTF TGCGCCAGCAGCGAAACTACAGGGTATGGCTACACCTTC
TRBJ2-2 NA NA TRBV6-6 CASSAQGTGELFF TGTGCCAGCAGCGCCCAGGGCACCGGGGAGCTGTTTTTT
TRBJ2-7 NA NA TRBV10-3 CAISQGGDEQYF TGTGCCATCAGTCAGGGTGGCGACGAGCAGTACTTC
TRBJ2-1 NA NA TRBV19 CASSMTGDVANEQFF TGTGCCAGTAGTATGACGGGGGACGTTGCCAATGAGCAGTTCTTC
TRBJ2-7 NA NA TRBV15 CATSRGGNSYEQYF TGTGCCACCAGCAGAGGCGGGAACTCCTACGAGCAGTACTTC
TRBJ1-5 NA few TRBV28 CASSLPQGNQPQHF TGTGCCAGCAGTTTGCCCCAGGGGAATCAGCCCCAGCATTTT
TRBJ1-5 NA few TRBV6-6 CASSRDKDQPQHF TGTGCCAGCTCCAGGGACAAAGATCAGCCCCAGCATTTT
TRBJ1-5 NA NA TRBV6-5 CASSRPHSPNQPQHF TGTGCCAGCAGTCGCCCCCACAGCCCTAATCAGCCCCAGCATTTT
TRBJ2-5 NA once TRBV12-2 CASRPFEIGTQYF TGTGCAAGTCGCCCCTTTGAGATCGGGACCCAGTACTTC
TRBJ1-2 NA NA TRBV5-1 CASSPLMQAGGTF TGCGCCAGCAGCCCCCTTATGCAGGCAGGTGGCACCTTC
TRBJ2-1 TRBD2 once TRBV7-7 CASSLAAGGLNEQFF TGTGCTAGCAGCTTAGCAGCGGGGGGGCTCAATGAGCAGTTCTTC
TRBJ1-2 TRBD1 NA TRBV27 CASSRTGGYGYTF TGTGCCAGCAGCCGGACAGGCGGCTATGGCTACACCTTC
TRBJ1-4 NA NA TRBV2 CASSEAGYEKLFF TGTGCCAGCAGTGAAGCCGGTTATGAAAAACTGTTTTTT
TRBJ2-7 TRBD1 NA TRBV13 CASSFGTGDYEQYF TGTGCCAGCAGCTTTGGGACAGGCGACTACGAGCAGTACTTC
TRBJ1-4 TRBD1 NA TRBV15 CATSRVTGATSNEKLFF TGTGCCACCAGCAGAGTCACAGGGGCGACTAGTAATGAAAAACTGTTTTTT
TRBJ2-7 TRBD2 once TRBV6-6 CASSRTSGGPYEQYF TGTGCCAGCAGCAGGACTAGCGGGGGTCCCTACGAGCAGTACTTC
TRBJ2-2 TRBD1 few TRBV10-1 CASSTGAGTGELFF TGCGCCAGCTCAACAGGGGCGGGTACCGGGGAGCTGTTTTTT
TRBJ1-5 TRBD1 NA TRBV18 CASSQGQPLQHF TGTGCCAGCTCTCAGGGACAGCCGCTCCAGCATTTT
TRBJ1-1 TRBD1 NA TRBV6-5 CASRSTGVSEAFF TGTGCCAGCAGGTCCACAGGGGTTTCAGAAGCTTTCTTT
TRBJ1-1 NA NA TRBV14 CASSPNRGTGTEAFF TGTGCCAGCAGCCCTAACCGCGGGACGGGCACTGAAGCTTTCTTT
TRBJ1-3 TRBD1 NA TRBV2 CASTSLRTGGYRSGNTIYF TGTGCCAGCACCTCGTTGCGGACAGGGGGCTATCGATCTGGAAACACCATATATTTT
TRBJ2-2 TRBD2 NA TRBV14 CASSQVGLAGPPGELFF TGTGCCAGCAGCCAAGTGGGACTAGCGGGGCCCCCCGGGGAGCTGTTTTTT
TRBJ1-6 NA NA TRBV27 CASSFRGFQFLNNSPLHF TGTGCCAGCAGTTTTCGGGGGTTCCAGTTCCTTAATAATTCACCCCTCCACTTT
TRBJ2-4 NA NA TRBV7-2 CANSLVTDIAKNIQYF TGTGCCAACAGCTTAGTGACAGATATAGCCAAAAACATTCAGTACTTC
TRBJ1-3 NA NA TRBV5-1 CASSFGGDFSGNTIYF TGCGCCAGCAGCTTTGGTGGGGACTTCTCTGGAAACACCATATATTTT
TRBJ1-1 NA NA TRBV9 CASTKGPVTTEAFF TGTGCCAGCACCAAGGGGCCGGTTACCACTGAAGCTTTCTTT
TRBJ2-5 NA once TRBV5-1 CASSSREGETQYF TGCGCCAGCAGCTCCAGAGAGGGTGAGACCCAGTACTTC
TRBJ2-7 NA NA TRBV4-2 CASSQETAYEQYF TGTGCCAGCAGCCAAGAGACAGCCTACGAGCAGTACTTC
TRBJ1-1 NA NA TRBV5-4 CASRYEPREMNTEAFF TGTGCCAGCAGATACGAACCCAGGGAAATGAACACTGAAGCTTTCTTT
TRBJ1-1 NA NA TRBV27 CASRHLGRENTEAFF TGTGCCAGCAGACACCTCGGACGGGAGAACACTGAAGCTTTCTTT
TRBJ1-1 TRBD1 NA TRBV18 CASSPRGQGAGNTEAFF TGTGCCAGCTCACCCCGGGGACAGGGGGCGGGGAACACTGAAGCTTTCTTT
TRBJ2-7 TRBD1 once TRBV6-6 CASSRGQGGLYEQYF TGTGCCAGCAGTCGAGGACAGGGGGGGCTCTACGAGCAGTACTTC
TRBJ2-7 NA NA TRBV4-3 CASSQDQRSSYEQYF TGCGCCAGCAGCCAAGATCAGCGGAGCTCCTACGAGCAGTACTTC
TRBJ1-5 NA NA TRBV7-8 CASSSGRDKAQPQHF TGTGCCAGCAGCTCCGGCCGGGACAAGGCTCAGCCCCAGCATTTT
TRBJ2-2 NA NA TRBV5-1 CASSNRQANTGELFF TGCGCCAGCAGCAACAGACAGGCGAACACCGGGGAGCTGTTTTTT
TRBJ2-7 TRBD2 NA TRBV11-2 CASSFRRGVYEQYF TGTGCCAGCAGCTTTCGGCGGGGGGTCTACGAGCAGTACTTC
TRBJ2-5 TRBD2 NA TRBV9 CASSVGGTQGVLETQYF TGTGCCAGCAGCGTCGGGGGGACCCAAGGGGTCCTGGAGACCCAGTACTTC
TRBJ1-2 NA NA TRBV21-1 CASSTRQGDGYTF TGTGCCAGCAGCACCCGACAGGGGGATGGCTACACCTTC
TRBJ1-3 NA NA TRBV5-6 CASSLGDLSGNTIYF TGTGCCAGCAGCCTGGGGGACTTATCTGGAAACACCATATATTTT
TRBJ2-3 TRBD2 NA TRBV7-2 CASSSGAGVTDTQYF TGTGCCAGCAGCTCCGGGGCGGGGGTCACAGATACGCAGTATTTT
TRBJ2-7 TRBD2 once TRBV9 CASSPEITSGGAVEQYF TGTGCCAGCAGCCCGGAGATAACTAGCGGGGGGGCCGTCGAGCAGTACTTC
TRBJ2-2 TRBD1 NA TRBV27 CASRGQGGHRGELFF TGTGCCAGCCGGGGACAGGGTGGTCATCGCGGGGAGCTGTTTTTT